This T cell receptor (beta chain) emerged from a study of CD8 T cells in ankylosing spondylitis. Findings of the study overall: Seemingly characteristic of ankylosing spondylitis blood was a TCR beta motif consisting of about 8 highly homologous variants.

Worth noting for this clonotype: Its antigen is still unknown.

TCRdb re-called the 5' RACE reads with MiXCR, one entry per CDR3 protein. The sample records 500,000 to 650,000 distinct CDR3 sequences, about 5.4% being singletons. This TCR derives from a male donor with ankylosing spondylitis. The sequenced material came from blood, either unsorted or a sorted T cell fraction (not recorded which).

CDR3 amino acids: CSVRQGVYNEQFF. The DNA of the CDR3 is TGCAGCGTTCGACAGGGTGTGTACAATGAGCAGTTCTTC. V is TRBV29-1 and J is TRBJ2-1; 7 positions agree with TRBD1. Losses at the gene ends were 5 bases for V and 4 bases for J; bases not matched to a gene: 5. This CDR3 contains 13 residues. The V gene's germline CDR1 is SQVTM and CDR2 ANQGSEA.